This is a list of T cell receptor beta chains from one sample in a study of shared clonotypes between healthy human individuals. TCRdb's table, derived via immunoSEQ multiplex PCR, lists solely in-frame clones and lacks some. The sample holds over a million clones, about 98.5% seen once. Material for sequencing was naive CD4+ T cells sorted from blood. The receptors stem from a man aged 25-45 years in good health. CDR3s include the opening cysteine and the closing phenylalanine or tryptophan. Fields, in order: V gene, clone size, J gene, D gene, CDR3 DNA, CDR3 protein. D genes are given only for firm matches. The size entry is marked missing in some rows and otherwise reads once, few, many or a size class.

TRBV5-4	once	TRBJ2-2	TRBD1	TGTGCCAGCAGCTTACCCGGGACAGGGGTTTCATCCGGGGAGCTGTTTTTT	CASSLPGTGVSSGELFF
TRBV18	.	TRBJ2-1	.	TGTGCCAGCTCAACGGGACTGTTTGGGGTCTTAGGACAGTTCTTC	CASSTGLFGVLGQFF
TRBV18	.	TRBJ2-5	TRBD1	TGTGCCAGCTCACCTGGACAGGTAGAGACCCAGTACTTC	CASSPGQVETQYF
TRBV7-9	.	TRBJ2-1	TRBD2	TGTGCCAGCAGCCGAGGACTAGCGGGAGGGCCCCGCTCCTACAATGAGCAGTTCTTC	CASSRGLAGGPRSYNEQFF
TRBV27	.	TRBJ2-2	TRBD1	TGTGCCAGCAGGAGGACAGGGGGGACCGGGGAGCTGTTTTTT	CASRRTGGTGELFF
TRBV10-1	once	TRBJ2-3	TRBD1	TGCGCCAGCAGCCGGGACAGGGGTGCAGATACGCAGTATTTT	CASSRDRGADTQYF
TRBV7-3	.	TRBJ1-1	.	TGTGCCAGCAGCTCACAGGCGAACACTGAAGCTTTCTTT	CASSSQANTEAFF
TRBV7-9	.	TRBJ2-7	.	TGTGCCAGCACCCCCCTCGACGAGCAGTACTTC	CASTPLDEQYF
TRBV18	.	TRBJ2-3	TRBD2	TGTGCCAGCTCACCCCTGGGACTAGCGGGAAAGAACACAGATACGCAGTATTTT	CASSPLGLAGKNTDTQYF
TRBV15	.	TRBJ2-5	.	TGTGCCACCAGCAGAGAAGGGTGGCAGAGAGAGACCCAGTACTTC	CATSREGWQRETQYF
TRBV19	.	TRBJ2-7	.	TGTGCCAGTAGTACCCCAGGGCTCCCCTACGAGCAGTACTTC	CASSTPGLPYEQYF
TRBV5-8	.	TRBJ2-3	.	TGTGCCAGCAGCTTAATCAGGGGAGATACGCAGTATTTT	CASSLIRGDTQYF
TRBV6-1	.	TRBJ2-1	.	TGTGCCAGCAGCCACCGGGACGTGTGGGACAATGAGCAGTTCTTC	CASSHRDVWDNEQFF
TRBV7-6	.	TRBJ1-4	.	TGTGCCAGCAGCTTAAGGACATCTGAAAAACTGTTTTTT	CASSLRTSEKLFF
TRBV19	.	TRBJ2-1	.	TGTGCCACCGAAATAAGGGGGGGTTTGAACAATGAGCAGTTCTTC	CATEIRGGLNNEQFF